The 3 T cell receptor beta chains in this list originate from one sample, sequenced in a study of cytomegalovirus exposure and HLA in healthy donors. PCR primers comprised 60 Vbeta and 13 Jbeta primers. Clones were read by immunoSEQ multiplex PCR, and TCRdb kept only the in-frame ones, dropping some. The sample contains under 200,000 clones, 80% to 85% of which appear only once. Sequenced material: PBMCs. These receptor sequences come from a boy aged 2 to 10 in good health and CMV-seronegative.

This chain links TRBV27 with TRBJ1-5; D not resolved. Trimming pared 5 bases from V and 3 bases from J, leaving 11 bases between. CDR1 and CDR2 from the germline V gene are MNHEY and SMNVEV (reference sequence). The CDR3 has 14 residues. CDR3 bases: TGTGCCAGCAGTCCCCAGGCTGACAATCAGCCCCAGCATTTT. This codes for CASSPQADNQPQHF.

This clone was detected once. The chain links TRBV2 to TRBJ2-5; possibly TRBD2 for D (6 bases). This CDR3 spans 13 amino acids. Germline-derived CDR1 and CDR2 are SNHLY and FYNNEI. Deletions cut 4 bases from V and 2 bases from J, with 8 bases between. The DNA for the CDR3 is TGTGCCAGCAGTGGGGACTCACAAGAGACCCAGTACTTC. Residues: CASSGDSQETQYF.

The table lists this clone with a few counts. The CDR3 DNA reads TGTGCCAGCAGATTAGCGGGAGGGCCAACGAATGAGCAGTTCTTC. Translating it yields CASRLAGGPTNEQFF. This chain connects TRBV2 to TRBJ2-1; 11 bases are shared with TRBD2. V gave up 6 bases and J gave up 7 bases; unmatched junction bases: 8. Germline CDR1 reads SNHLY; CDR2 reads FYNNEI. CDR3 length equals 15 residues.